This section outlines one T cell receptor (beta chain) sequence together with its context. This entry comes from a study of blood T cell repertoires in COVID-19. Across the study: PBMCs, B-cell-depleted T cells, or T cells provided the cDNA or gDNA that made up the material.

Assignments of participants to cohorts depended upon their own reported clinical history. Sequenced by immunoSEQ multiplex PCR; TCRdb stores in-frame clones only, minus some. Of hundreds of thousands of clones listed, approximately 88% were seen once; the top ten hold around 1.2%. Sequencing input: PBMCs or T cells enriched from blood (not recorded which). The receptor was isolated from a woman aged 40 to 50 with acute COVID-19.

CDR3: CASSPGTNPMNTEAFF. CDR3 sequence (DNA): TGTGCCAGCTCACCCGGGACAAATCCGATGAACACTGAAGCTTTCTTT. The chain couples TRBV18 to TRBJ1-1; TRBD1 might be the D (6 bases). The CDR3 loop spans 16 amino acids. V was trimmed by 3 bases and J by 0 bases, leaving 14 bases between them. CDR1 and CDR2 from the germline V gene are KGHSH and LQKENI.